This T cell receptor (beta chain) originates from a study of blood T cell repertoires in COVID-19. Study details: Researchers got acute and convalescent COVID-19 samples from the United States, Italy and Spain. Sources were T cells, B-cell-depleted T cells, or PBMCs; the material itself was cDNA or gDNA.

Per germline, CDR1 SGHNT and CDR2 YENEEA. The V and J ends lost 3 bases and 7 bases respectively, with 15 bases between them. This CDR3 spans 14 amino acids. Profiling relied on immunoSEQ multiplex PCR, and the TCRdb table lists in-frame clones only, not all of them. The data hold 250,000 to 300,000 clones, with 86% observed a single time. This chain uses TRBV11-3 with TRBJ2-5; unclear D gene. The source material was PBMCs or T cells enriched from blood (not recorded which). This TCR derives from a man aged 18 to 30 who had recovered from COVID-19. CDR3 nucleotide sequence: TGTGCCAGCAGCTTTTCGAGAAGCTCCCCGACCCAGTACTTC. Its protein is CASSFSRSSPTQYF.